Below are 16 T cell receptor beta chains sequenced from a single sample in a study of blood T cell repertoires in COVID-19. Assay: immunoSEQ multiplex PCR; the TCRdb copy retains only in-frame clones and omits some. The repertoire holds about 370,000 clones, with more than 70% as singletons. What was sequenced was peripheral blood. These receptors came from a woman under 40 with COVID-19, enrolled during active disease.

The chain combines TRBV3-1 (or the pseudogene TRBV3-2) with TRBJ1-1; no clear D gene. CDR1 and CDR2 (germline): LGHDT, YNNKEL (reference sequence). CDR3 length: 14 residues. Trimming took off 3 bases at V and 2 bases at J, with 10 bases between the two ends. The CDR3 spells CASSHGALNTEAFF. The CDR3 DNA reads as TGTGCCAGCAGCCATGGAGCCCTTAACACTGAAGCTTTCTTT.

This sequence joins TRBV30 and TRBJ2-2, with a possible D match to TRBD2 (6 bases). Trimming stripped 3 bases from V and 0 bases from J, with 8 bases between. The CDR3 runs 14 residues. Germline assignment: CDR1 GTSNPN and CDR2 SVGIG (reference sequence). The CDR3 region is CAWRGGSNTGELFF. CDR3 nucleotide sequence: TGTGCCTGGAGGGGGGGATCGAACACCGGGGAGCTGTTTTTT.

The genes are TRBV30 and TRBJ1-6, with D possibly matching TRBD1 (6 bases). The CDR3 contains 15 residues. The germline CDR1 and CDR2 sequences are GTSNPN and SVGIG (reference sequence). Trimming shortened V by 3 bases and J by 8 bases, and 17 bases separated the two germline ends. The CDR3 region is CAWSLIQGRDSPLHF. The CDR3 DNA reads as TGTGCCTGGAGCCTCATACAGGGACGAGATTCACCCCTCCACTTT.

This chain uses TRBV15 with TRBJ2-1; tentative D call: TRBD2 (5 bases). Germline V lookup: CDR1 LNHNV, CDR2 YYDKDF (reference sequence). Trimming removed 1 base at V and 2 bases at J, with 12 bases between. The CDR3 sequence is 16 residues long. The CDR3 DNA is TGTGCCACCAGCAGAGGTTCGACTACCCCCTACAATGAGCAGTTCTTC. As protein: CATSRGSTTPYNEQFF.

The V and J genes are TRBV11-3 and TRBJ2-3, with TRBD2 as a possible D gene (6 bases). CDR1 SGHNT and CDR2 YENEEA come from the germline V gene. The CDR3 length is 15 residues. Trimming left V 5 bases short and J 4 bases short, with 16 bases between. The CDR3 DNA sequence: TGTGCCAGCAGCGCTCCCGGGGGTAGCCCAGATACGCAGTATTTT. Residues: CASSAPGGSPDTQYF.

This clone was counted a single time. This chain links TRBV11-2 with TRBJ2-5; D remains unclear. Germline CDR1 SGHAT, CDR2 FQNNGV. V lost 2 bases, J lost 7 bases, and 17 bases lay in between. The CDR3 spans 15 residues. The CDR3 protein is CASSLSGLQGGTQYF. In DNA form, the CDR3 reads TGTGCCAGCAGCTTATCCGGGTTACAAGGTGGGACCCAGTACTTC.

The rearrangement joins TRBV7-9 to TRBJ2-2; no definite D call. V shed 5 bases and J shed 0 bases, with 16 bases lying between them. This CDR3 has 17 amino acids. Germline loops: CDR1 SEHNR, CDR2 FQNEAQ (reference sequence). CDR3 residues: CASSLVGRPANTGELFF. CDR3 sequence (DNA): TGTGCCAGCAGCCTGGTGGGCCGTCCTGCGAACACCGGGGAGCTGTTTTTT.

The chain links TRBV18 to TRBJ2-3; 9 positions agree with TRBD2. CDR1 is KGHSH and CDR2 is LQKENI in the germline V gene. V was clipped by 6 bases and J by 8 bases; unmatched bases: 6. The CDR3 is made up of 13 amino acids. The CDR3 nucleotides read TGTGCCAGCTCCCGCGTAGCGGGAGCTACGCAGTATTTT. This translates into CASSRVAGATQYF.

CDR3 in DNA: TGTGCCTGGACCAAGGGGACAGCCTACGAGCAGTACTTC. Protein sequence: CAWTKGTAYEQYF. The chain couples TRBV30 to TRBJ2-7; 7 bases fit TRBD1. The CDR3 covers 13 residues. With 4 bases clipped from V and 2 bases from J, the junction kept 5 bases outside the gene matches. The germline V gene has CDR1 GTSNPN and CDR2 SVGIG (reference sequence).

The chain carries TRBV3-1 (or the pseudogene TRBV3-2) and TRBJ1-6; tentative D call: TRBD1 (5 bases). The CDR3 is 14 amino acids. V lost 5 bases to trimming and J lost 10 bases, with 15 bases between them. Looked up from germline, CDR1 is LGHDT and CDR2 is YNNKEL (reference sequence). The CDR3 protein is CASSSVRVGSPLHF. Here the CDR3 DNA reads TGTGCCAGCAGCTCGGTCAGGGTAGGATCACCCCTCCACTTT.

This chain uses TRBV2 with TRBJ2-2, with TRBD2 matching 11 bases. This CDR3 spans 15 amino acids. CDR1 SNHLY and CDR2 FYNNEI come from the germline V gene. Trimming cost V 2 bases and J 5 bases; bases outside gene matches: 1. The CDR3 is CASSERTSGTGELFF. Written as DNA, the CDR3 is TGTGCCAGCAGTGAAAGGACTAGCGGGACCGGGGAGCTGTTTTTT.

This clone was seen only once. The chain recombines TRBV29-1 with TRBJ2-3; the D is unclear. The germline V gene encodes CDR1 SQVTM and CDR2 ANQGSEA. CDR3 length: 12 amino acids. Trimming left V 7 bases short and J 8 bases short, with 16 bases between. The CDR3 region is CSADVPPSTQYF. The CDR3 DNA is TGCAGCGCCGATGTCCCCCCTAGTACGCAGTATTTT.

The rearrangement joins TRBV7-2 to TRBJ1-2; D may be TRBD1 (5 bases). CDR1 SGHTA and CDR2 FQGNSA come from the germline V gene. Trimming pared 1 base from V and 4 bases from J, leaving 16 bases between. The CDR3 sequence is 16 residues long. CDR3 DNA sequence: TGTGCCAGCAGCTTAGATACCCCAGGGATCGGCTATGGCTACACCTTC. Amino acid sequence: CASSLDTPGIGYGYTF.

This chain joins TRBV4-1 and TRBJ2-1, with D tentatively TRBD2 (6 bases). The V end lost 5 bases, the J end lost 5 bases, and 13 bases lay between the germline ends. Germline V CDR1 and CDR2: MGHRA, YSYEKL. The CDR3 is 14 residues long. The CDR3 DNA sequence: TGCGCCAGCAGCTTTACGTCGGGGGACAATGAGCAGTTCTTC. It specifies CASSFTSGDNEQFF.

This clone showed up just once. The gene calls are TRBV5-5 and TRBJ1-2, with TRBD1 identical over 7 bases. This CDR3 is built from 15 residues. V shed 0 bases, J shed 4 bases, and the junction held 6 bases outside the gene matches. CDR1 SGHKS and CDR2 YYEKEE come from the germline V gene (reference sequence). This CDR3 is CASSLAWDSVYGYTF. The DNA of the CDR3 is TGTGCCAGCAGCTTGGCTTGGGACAGCGTCTATGGCTACACCTTC.

The V call is TRBV10-1, the J call TRBJ1-5; 7 nucleotides agree with TRBD1. Germline V lookup: CDR1 WNHNN, CDR2 SYGVQD (reference sequence). This CDR3 contains 15 residues. V shed 7 bases, J shed 1 base, and the junction held 7 bases outside the gene matches. Here the CDR3 DNA reads TGCGCCAGCATGAAGAGACAGGGAAGCAATCAGCCCCAGCATTTT. It specifies CASMKRQGSNQPQHF.